The T cell receptor (beta chain) under discussion was sequenced for a study of blood T cell repertoires in COVID-19 (dated by TCRdb to about 2020). Study-wide context: Samples from collaborators originated in the United States, Italy and Spain and spanned both the acute and convalescent phases of COVID-19. The prospective study material was composed of cDNA or gDNA derived from T cells, B-cell-depleted T cells, or PBMCs. Deeply sampled blood TCRbeta repertoires from subjects exposed to, actively infected with, or recovered from COVID-19 were included in the dataset. The repertoires were released in a freely available public database meant as a resource for research on the immune response to SARS-CoV-2. The samples were drawn from the first 160 participants of the ongoing ImmuneRACE study and from 1,254 subjects provided by 6 global collaborators. Sample metadata almost always included a de-identified subject ID, COVID-19 status, age in years and sex. Where HLA class I and class II types were available, the types were taken from metadata supplied by the sample provider, not from assay-based typing.

The collaborating institutions used their own protocols to collect whole blood in K2EDTA tubes. Collaborator samples were shipped for TCRbeta analysis as frozen whole blood, isolated PBMCs, or DNA extracted from either sample type. TCRbeta CDR3 regions were amplified from genomic DNA by means of the immunoSEQ Assay, a bias-controlled multiplex PCR. The authors' analysis ran thus. The number of nucleated cells in each sample was estimated from the amplification of reference gene primers within the assay. To quantify the absolute abundance of each unique TCRbeta CDR3 rearrangement, sequence reads were collapsed and filtered. For each sample, productive Simpson clonality was calculated by taking the square root of Simpson's diversity index across productive rearrangements. Imported from immuneACCESS, the table was reduced by TCRdb to in-frame sequences with V and J called. These copies leave out some clones; in studies compared against another copy, an unresolved V gene accounts for under half, and the cause of the remainder is not known. V, J and clone size derive from that table, while D and trimming were established from the DNA sequence. Across this sample there are about 190,000 clones, with around 79% seen only once. The ten largest clones add up to roughly 28% of the sample.

The germline V gene supplies CDR1 SGHDT and CDR2 YYEEEE. The CDR3 sequence holds 13 residues, the cysteine and phenylalanine included. Only the CDR3 DNA is retained, 39 bases long and in frame from the first base. Trimming costs V 9 bases and J 4 bases, and their ends lie 13 bases apart. A remark on this clone: The clone's antigen remains unknown. It has no much larger one-base neighbor in the sample; base qualities were not kept.

The research as a whole found: Clinical and demographic metadata were provided uncurated, with the amount varying by source and participant.

This receptor was taken from a woman in her 70s with acute or convalescent COVID-19. Source material: peripheral blood. Here the chain combines TRBV5-6 and TRBJ2-2; TRBD2 is perhaps the D gene, given 5 matching bases. The DNA is as follows: TGTGCCACCGTAAACAGCGGCACCGGGGAGCTGTTTTTT. Translated, it gives CATVNSGTGELFF.